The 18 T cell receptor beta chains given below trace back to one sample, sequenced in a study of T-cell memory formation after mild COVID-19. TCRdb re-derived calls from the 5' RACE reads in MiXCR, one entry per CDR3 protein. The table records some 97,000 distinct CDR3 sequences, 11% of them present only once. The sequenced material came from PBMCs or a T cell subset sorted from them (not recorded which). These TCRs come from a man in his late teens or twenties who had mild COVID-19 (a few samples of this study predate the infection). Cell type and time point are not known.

The CDR3 protein is CASSLLSSISYNEQFF. CDR3 coding DNA: TGCGCCAGCAGCCTCCTCTCCAGTATCTCCTACAATGAGCAGTTCTTC. The gene calls are TRBV4-1 and TRBJ2-1; D is uncertain. Germline values: CDR1 MGHRA, CDR2 YSYEKL. CDR3 size: 16 residues. V shed 4 bases and J shed 0 bases, with 13 bases lying between them.

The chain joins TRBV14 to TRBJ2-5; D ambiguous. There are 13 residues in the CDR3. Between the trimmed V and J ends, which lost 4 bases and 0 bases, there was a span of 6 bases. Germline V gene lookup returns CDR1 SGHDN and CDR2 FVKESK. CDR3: CASSRPYQETQYF. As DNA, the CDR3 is TGTGCCAGCAGCCGTCCGTACCAAGAGACCCAGTACTTC.

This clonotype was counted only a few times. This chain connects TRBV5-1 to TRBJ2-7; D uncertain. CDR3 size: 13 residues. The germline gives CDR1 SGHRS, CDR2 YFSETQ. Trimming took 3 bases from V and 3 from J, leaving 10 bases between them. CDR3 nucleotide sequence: TGCGCCAGCAGCTACATGGCGAGCTACGAGCAGTACTTC. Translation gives CASSYMASYEQYF.

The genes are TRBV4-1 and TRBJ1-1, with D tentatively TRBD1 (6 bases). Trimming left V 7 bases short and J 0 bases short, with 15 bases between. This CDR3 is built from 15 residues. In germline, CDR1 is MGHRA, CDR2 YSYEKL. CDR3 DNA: TGCGCCAGCACCTTCTACCAGGGGATGAACACTGAAGCTTTCTTT. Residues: CASTFYQGMNTEAFF.

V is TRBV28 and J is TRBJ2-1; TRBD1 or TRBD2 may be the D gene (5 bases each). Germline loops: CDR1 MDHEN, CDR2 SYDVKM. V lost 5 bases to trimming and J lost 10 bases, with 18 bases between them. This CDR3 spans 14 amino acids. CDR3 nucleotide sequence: TGTGCCAGCAGTGAGTGGGACCCAAACTCAGAGCAGTTCTTC. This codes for CASSEWDPNSEQFF.

The CDR3 DNA sequence: TGTGCCAGCAGCTTAGGCGAGCGGAATGAGCAGTTCTTC. It specifies CASSLGERNEQFF. The V gene is TRBV5-4, the J gene TRBJ2-1; D is possibly TRBD2 (5 bases). Germline CDR1 reads SGHNT; CDR2 reads YYREEE (reference sequence). V lost 2 bases and J 7 bases, leaving 10 bases between the germline ends. The CDR3 runs to 13 residues.

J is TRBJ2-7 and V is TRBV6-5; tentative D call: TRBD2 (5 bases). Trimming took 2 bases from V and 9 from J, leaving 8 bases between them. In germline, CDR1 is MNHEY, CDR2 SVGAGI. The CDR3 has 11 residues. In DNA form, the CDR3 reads TGTGCCAGCAGTTACAGGAGGTTGCAGTACTTC. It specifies CASSYRRLQYF.

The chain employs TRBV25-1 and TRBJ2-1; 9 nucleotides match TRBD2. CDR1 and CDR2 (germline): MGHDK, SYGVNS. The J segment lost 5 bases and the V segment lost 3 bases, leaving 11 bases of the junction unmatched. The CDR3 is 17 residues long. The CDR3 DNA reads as TGTGCCAGCAGTGATTGGCGCGGGGGGGCTATCGACAATGAGCAGTTCTTC. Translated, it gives CASSDWRGGAIDNEQFF.

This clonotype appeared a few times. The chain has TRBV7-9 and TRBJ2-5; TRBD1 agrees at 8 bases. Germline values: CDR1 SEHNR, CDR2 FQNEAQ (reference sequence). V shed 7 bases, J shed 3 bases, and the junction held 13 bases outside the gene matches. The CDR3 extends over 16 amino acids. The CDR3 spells CASTQSPGGREETQYF. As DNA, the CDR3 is TGTGCCAGCACCCAATCCCCAGGGGGCCGCGAAGAGACCCAGTACTTC.

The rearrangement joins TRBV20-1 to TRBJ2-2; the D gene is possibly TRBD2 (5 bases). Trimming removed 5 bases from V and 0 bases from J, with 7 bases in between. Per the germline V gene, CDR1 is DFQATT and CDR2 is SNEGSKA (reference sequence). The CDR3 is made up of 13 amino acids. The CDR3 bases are TGCAGTGCTCCCGGGGCGAACACCGGGGAGCTGTTTTTT. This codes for CSAPGANTGELFF.

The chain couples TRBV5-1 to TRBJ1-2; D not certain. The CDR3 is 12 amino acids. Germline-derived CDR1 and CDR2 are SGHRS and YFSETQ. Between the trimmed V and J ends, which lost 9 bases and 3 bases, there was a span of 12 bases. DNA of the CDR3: TGCGCCACCCTAGTCTTTGACTATGGCTACACCTTC. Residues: CATLVFDYGYTF.

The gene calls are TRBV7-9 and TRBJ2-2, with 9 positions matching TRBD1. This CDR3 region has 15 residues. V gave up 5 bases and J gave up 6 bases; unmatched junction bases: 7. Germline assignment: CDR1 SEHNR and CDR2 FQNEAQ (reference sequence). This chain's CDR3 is CASSPQGQGSGELFF. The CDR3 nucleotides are TGTGCCAGCAGCCCCCAGGGACAGGGTTCCGGGGAGCTGTTTTTT.

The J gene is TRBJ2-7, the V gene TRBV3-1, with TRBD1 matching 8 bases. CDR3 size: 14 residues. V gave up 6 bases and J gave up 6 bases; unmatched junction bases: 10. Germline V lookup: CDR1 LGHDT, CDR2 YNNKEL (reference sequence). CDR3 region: CASRKGQGLGEQYF. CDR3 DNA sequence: TGTGCCAGCAGGAAAGGACAGGGCCTCGGCGAGCAGTACTTC.

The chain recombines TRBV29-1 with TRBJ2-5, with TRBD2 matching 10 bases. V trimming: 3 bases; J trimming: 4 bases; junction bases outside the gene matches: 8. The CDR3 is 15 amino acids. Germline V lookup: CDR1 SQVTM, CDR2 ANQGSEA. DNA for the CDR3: TGCAGCGTTGATGGGGTAGCGGGGGGTCCAGAGACCCAGTACTTC. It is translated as CSVDGVAGGPETQYF.

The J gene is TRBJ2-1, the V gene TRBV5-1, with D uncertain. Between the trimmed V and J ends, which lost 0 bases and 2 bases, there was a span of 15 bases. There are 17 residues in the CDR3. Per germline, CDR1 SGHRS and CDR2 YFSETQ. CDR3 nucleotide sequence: TGCGCCAGCAGCTTGGGTCCGGGCCGAGACGCCTACAATGAGCAGTTCTTC. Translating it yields CASSLGPGRDAYNEQFF.

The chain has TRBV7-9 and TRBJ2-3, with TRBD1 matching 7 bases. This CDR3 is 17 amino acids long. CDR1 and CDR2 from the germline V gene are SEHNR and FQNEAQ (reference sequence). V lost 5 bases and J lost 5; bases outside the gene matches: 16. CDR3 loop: CASSRTPGQGVGDTQYF. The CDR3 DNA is TGTGCCAGCAGCAGGACCCCGGGCCAGGGGGTCGGAGATACGCAGTATTTT.

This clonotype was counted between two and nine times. CDR3 in amino acids: CASSSGTGGAVQPQHF. The CDR3 DNA reads as TGTGCCAGCAGCTCCGGGACAGGGGGCGCGGTACAGCCCCAGCATTTT. The chain couples TRBV3-1 to TRBJ1-5; TRBD1 agrees at 12 bases. After removal of 5 bases from V and 7 bases from J, the junction contained 9 bases not matched to a gene. Germline values: CDR1 LGHDT, CDR2 YNNKEL (reference sequence). The CDR3 consists of 16 residues.

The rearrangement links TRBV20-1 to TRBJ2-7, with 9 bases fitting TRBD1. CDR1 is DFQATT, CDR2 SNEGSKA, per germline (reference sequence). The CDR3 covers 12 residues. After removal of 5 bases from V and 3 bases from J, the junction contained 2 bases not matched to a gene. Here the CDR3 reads CSARGQGYEQYF. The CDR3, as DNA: TGCAGTGCTCGGGGACAGGGCTACGAGCAGTACTTC.